Each of the 9 T cell receptor beta chains below was sequenced from the same sample in a study of lymphopenia after photon versus proton radiotherapy (dated by TCRdb to the late 2010s). The library was prepared using the immunoSEQ multiplex PCR assay. Entries here come from immuneACCESS through TCRdb and include only in-frame sequences with V and J called. Some clones fail to appear in such tables; in the studies checked, an unresolved V gene covers under half of the shortfall, and the cause of the remainder is unknown. Within this sample are under 30,000 clones, with 87% of them counted one time only. The ten largest clones represent 40% to 60% of the sample. The starting material was peripheral blood, obtained from a patient treated with proton-based radiotherapy. These TCRs come from a woman aged 60-75 years with cholangiocarcinoma. Some clones in this sample may be carry-over from other donors' samples.

The chain couples TRBV18 to TRBJ2-2; no reliable D call. The CDR3 is 13 residues long. The germline V and J ends were trimmed by 3 bases and 2 bases, with 4 bases remaining between them. CDR1 is KGHSH and CDR2 is LQKENI in the germline V gene. The CDR3 protein is CASSPVNTGELFF. Written as DNA, the CDR3 is TGTGCCAGCTCACCCGTAAACACCGGGGAGCTGTTTTTT. The complete variable domain, with remaining parts taken from reference TRBV18 and TRBJ2-2, reads NAGVMQNPRHLVRRRGQEARLRCSPMKGHSHVYWYRQLPEEGLKFMVYLQKENIIDESGMPKERFSAEFPKEGPSILRIQQVVRGDSAAYFCASSPVNTGELFFGEGSRLTVL.

This clone was seen only a few times. The chain is built from TRBV11-2 and TRBJ1-1; D ambiguous. The germline V and J ends were trimmed by 5 bases and 2 bases, with 18 bases remaining between them. Germline lookup yields CDR1 SGHAT and CDR2 FQNNGV. The CDR3 contains 16 residues. The CDR3 loop is CASSVLGSRYNTEAFF. The CDR3 DNA reads as TGTGCCAGCAGCGTCCTAGGTAGTCGATATAACACTGAAGCTTTCTTT.

V is TRBV10-1 and J is TRBJ1-3; D is ambiguous. Germline CDR1 reads WNHNN; CDR2 reads SYGVQD (reference sequence). The CDR3 covers 17 residues. Trimming left V 2 bases short and J 0 bases short, with 14 bases between. The CDR3 DNA follows: TGCGCCAGCAGTGAGCAAGGACGGCTCGACTCTGGAAACACCATATATTTT. The encoded protein is CASSEQGRLDSGNTIYF.

This chain connects TRBV18 to TRBJ2-7; D is possibly TRBD1 (5 bases). The germline V and J ends were trimmed by 0 bases and 6 bases, with 15 bases remaining between them. CDR1 KGHSH and CDR2 LQKENI come from the germline V gene. This CDR3 is 15 amino acids long. The CDR3 DNA sequence: TGTGCCAGCTCACCACCCTCGTTCAGGGTCGGCGAGCAGTACTTC. It codes for CASSPPSFRVGEQYF.

A single count supports this clone. The chain is built from TRBV5-4 and TRBJ2-1; D is unresolved. Germline V gives CDR1 SGHNT, CDR2 YYREEE (reference sequence). V dropped 3 bases and J dropped 5 bases, with 9 bases sitting between them. The CDR3 has 13 amino acids. CDR3: CASSSDLNNEQFF. The DNA of the CDR3 is TGTGCCAGCAGCTCGGACCTCAACAATGAGCAGTTCTTC.

The chain carries TRBV9 and TRBJ2-5; D possibly uses TRBD1 or TRBD2 (6 bases each). Germline V gene data show CDR1 as SGDLS and CDR2 as YYNGEE. V was cut by 3 bases and J by 2 bases, with 11 bases left in between. The CDR3 is 14 amino acids. DNA of the CDR3: TGTGCCAGCAGCGCCGGAGGGGGTCAAGAGACCCAGTACTTC. It specifies CASSAGGGQETQYF.

A single count supports this clone. The chain employs TRBV6-1 and TRBJ2-1; TRBD2 matches 11 bases. V shed 6 bases and J 5 bases; nucleotides not matched to a gene: 6. In germline, CDR1 is MNHNS, CDR2 SASEGT. This CDR3 contains 15 residues. In DNA form, the CDR3 reads TGTGCCAGCAGACATATTAGCGGGGGGGACAATGAGCAGTTCTTC. Translation gives CASRHISGGDNEQFF.

This clone was counted a single time. V and J are TRBV19 and TRBJ1-2, with D unclear. The CDR3 runs to 11 residues. Trimming shortened V by 10 bases and J by 8 bases, and 14 bases separated the two germline ends. CDR1 LNHDA and CDR2 SQIVND come from the germline V gene (reference sequence). CDR3 in amino acids: CATRQRIGYTF. The DNA of the CDR3 is TGTGCCACCAGGCAGCGTATAGGCTACACCTTC.

This rearrangement joins TRBV6-5 to TRBJ2-1; 8 nucleotides match TRBD2. Germline V gene sequence: CDR1 MNHEY, CDR2 SVGAGI. This CDR3 is built from 15 residues. J was trimmed by 8 bases and V by 5 bases; bases with no gene match: 11. The CDR3 nucleotides read TGTGCCAGCAGTCCCCGAGCGGGAGTAGTCCATGAGCAGTTCTTC. Protein: CASSPRAGVVHEQFF.